Following are 26 T cell receptor beta chains from one sample sequenced in a study of spatial heterogeneity in lung cancer (dated by TCRdb to between 2019 and 2020). The time point label for this specimen denotes: blood at routine non-recurrence follow-up after resection. Library construction relied on 5' RACE. Sequencing used a NextSeq 500. The public reads were quality trimmed at Q25 with fastp and then assembled into clones with MiXCR by TCRdb, keeping productive beta chains. Entries that share a CDR3 protein sequence are merged under the most common genes and DNA. The sample table records roughly 110,000 distinct CDR3 sequences; under 14% of these occur just once. The ten largest make up 20% to 25% of the sample. This sample comprised PBMCs, obtained at follow-up. Source of these receptors: a female donor with early-stage non-small cell lung cancer.

Only a few counts were recorded for this clonotype. The chain employs TRBV5-1 and TRBJ2-5; 8 bases line up with TRBD2. The CDR3 loop spans 18 amino acids. V trimming: 4 bases; J trimming: 4 bases; junction bases outside the gene matches: 18. Germline V CDR1 and CDR2: SGHRS, YFSETQ. CDR3 DNA: TGCGCCAGCAGCCCCGGGGGGGCGCCGGGCAACATGGTAGAGACCCAGTACTTC. Protein: CASSPGGAPGNMVETQYF.

This clonotype was observed a few times. The chain uses TRBV3-1 and TRBJ1-3; possibly TRBD1 for D (6 bases). CDR3 length: 15 residues. V gave up 3 bases and J gave up 2 bases, with 11 bases separating them. Germline CDR1 reads LGHDT; CDR2 reads YNNKEL (reference sequence). The CDR3 is CASSHQGKAGNTIYF. Here the CDR3 DNA reads TGTGCCAGCAGCCACCAGGGGAAGGCTGGAAACACCATATATTTT. Supplemented by reference TRBV3-1 and TRBJ1-3, the full variable domain reads DTAVSQTPKYLVTQMGNDKSIKCEQNLGHDTMYWYKQDSKKFLKIMFSYNNKELIINETVPNRFSPKSPDKAHLNLHINSLELGDSAVYFCASSHQGKAGNTIYFGEGSWLTVV.

V usage is TRBV7-8 and J usage is TRBJ1-6; 10 nucleotides match TRBD1. J gave up 7 bases and V 6 bases, and 3 bases lay outside the gene matches. Per germline, CDR1 SGHVS and CDR2 FQNEAQ. The CDR3 has 14 amino acids. CDR3 coding DNA: TGTGCCAGCAGTCCGGACAGGGGGAATTCACCCCTCCACTTT. Translated: CASSPDRGNSPLHF.

This chain connects TRBV29-1 to TRBJ2-3, with D possibly being TRBD1 or TRBD2 (5 bases each). Trimming pared 5 bases from V and 2 bases from J, leaving 14 bases between. Germline assignment: CDR1 SQVTM and CDR2 ANQGSEA. The CDR3 loop spans 14 amino acids. The CDR3 reads CSVFGGTITDTQYF. The CDR3 DNA reads TGCAGCGTTTTTGGGGGAACAATCACAGATACGCAGTATTTT.

This clonotype was recorded many times. The junction shows a germline mismatch at one end, possibly a read error. The CDR3, as DNA: TGTGCCAGCAGCTTAAGTGGAAATGAGCAGTTCTTC. Translated, it gives CASSLSGNEQFF. The rearrangement links TRBV5-1 to TRBJ2-1; D remains ambiguous. The CDR3 consists of 12 residues. Germline V gene lookup returns CDR1 SGHRS and CDR2 YFSETQ.

V gene TRBV7-9 combines with J gene TRBJ2-2, with D perhaps TRBD1 (5 bases). Germline CDR1 SEHNR, CDR2 FQNEAQ (reference sequence). This CDR3 has 14 residues. V lost 4 bases and J 5 bases, leaving 11 bases between the germline ends. CDR3 residues: CASSWGLQTGELFF. The CDR3 nucleotides are TGTGCCAGCAGCTGGGGCTTGCAGACCGGGGAGCTGTTTTTT.

The table lists this clonotype with a few counts. This chain connects TRBV2 to TRBJ1-3, with D uncertain. Germline CDR1 reads SNHLY; CDR2 reads FYNNEI. The V and J ends lost 5 bases and 1 base respectively, with 9 bases between them. This CDR3 comprises 14 residues. As DNA, the CDR3 is TGTGCCAGCAGTCCTGGGCATTCTGGAAACACCATATATTTT. It translates to CASSPGHSGNTIYF.

V gene TRBV13 combines with J gene TRBJ2-3; 14 bases agree with TRBD2. CDR1 and CDR2 from the germline V gene are PRHDT and FYEKMQ (reference sequence). With V trimmed by 0 bases and J by 6 bases, 2 bases remained unmatched. The CDR3 is made up of 16 amino acids. The chain's CDR3 is CASSLGWTSGRDTQYF. CDR3 DNA: TGTGCCAGCAGCTTAGGCTGGACTAGCGGGAGGGATACGCAGTATTTT.

This clonotype came up a few times. The CDR3 DNA reads TGTGCCAGCTCACCATACCTCACTGAAGCTTTCTTT. Translated: CASSPYLTEAFF. This chain links TRBV18 with TRBJ1-1; D not resolved. The CDR3 contains 12 residues. The germline V gene has CDR1 KGHSH and CDR2 LQKENI. With 2 bases removed from V and 4 bases from J, the gap between germline ends came to 5 bases.

The table lists this clonotype with a few counts. An end of the junction differs from the germline gene, which may be a read error. The chain carries TRBV7-9 and TRBJ2-7, with a tentative D call TRBD1 (6 bases). CDR3 length equals 14 residues. CDR1 and CDR2 (germline): SEHNR, FQNEAQ (reference sequence). As DNA, the CDR3 is TGTGCCAGCAGCTCCTCAGGGGCGCCCGAGGTTTGGTTCTTC. Encoded protein: CASSSSGAPEVWFF.

This clonotype was observed at least ten times. The V call is TRBV10-3, the J call TRBJ1-1, with 9 bases aligning to TRBD1. Losses at the gene ends were 6 bases for V and 1 base for J; bases not matched to a gene: 3. CDR1 is ENHRY and CDR2 is SYGVKD in the germline V gene. This CDR3 region has 14 residues. CDR3 loop: CAIRTGGENTEAFF. CDR3 nucleotides: TGTGCCATCAGGACAGGGGGGGAGAACACTGAAGCTTTCTTT.

This clonotype was counted only a few times. The gene calls are TRBV12-3 or TRBV12-4 and TRBJ2-7; D gene unclear. The V and J ends lost 6 bases and 3 bases respectively, with 12 bases between them. The CDR3 extends over 13 amino acids. Here the CDR3 reads CASRPISGYEQYF. The CDR3 nucleotides are TGTGCCAGCAGGCCTATTAGTGGCTACGAGCAGTACTTC.

CDR3 sequence: CASSLATGKETQYF. In DNA form, the CDR3 reads TGTGCCAGCAGCTTAGCCACAGGGAAAGAGACCCAGTACTTC. V usage is TRBV7-2 and J usage is TRBJ2-5; D is possibly TRBD1 (6 bases). Trimming removed 0 bases at V and 3 bases at J, with 8 bases between. Germline V lookup: CDR1 SGHTA, CDR2 FQGNSA. This CDR3 has 14 residues.

In this sample, this clonotype turned up many times. CDR3 bases: TGTGCCAGCAGCTTCCCGGGACATTACAATGAGCAGTTCTTC. It specifies CASSFPGHYNEQFF. The rearrangement uses TRBV11-2 and TRBJ2-1; D is possibly TRBD1 (6 bases). Germline loops: CDR1 SGHAT, CDR2 FQNNGV. Trimming took off 3 bases at V and 4 bases at J, with 10 bases between the two ends. The CDR3 has 14 residues.

In this sample, this clonotype turned up a few times. The chain carries TRBV5-1 and TRBJ2-7; TRBD1 is a possible D gene (5 bases). V lost 4 bases and J 5 bases, leaving 7 bases between the germline ends. This CDR3 has 11 amino acids. Germline loops: CDR1 SGHRS, CDR2 YFSETQ. The CDR3 region is CASSPGNEQYF. The CDR3 DNA sequence: TGCGCCAGCAGCCCAGGGAACGAGCAGTACTTC.

This clonotype turned up a few times. The J gene is TRBJ1-1, the V gene TRBV28, with D unresolved. Deletions cut 7 bases from V and 1 base from J, with 13 bases between. The germline V gene encodes CDR1 MDHEN and CDR2 SYDVKM. CDR3 size: 14 residues. CDR3 nucleotides: TGTGCCAGCACCCCAGCGGGAGCGAACACTGAAGCTTTCTTT. This gives the protein CASTPAGANTEAFF.

The chain has TRBV6-1 and TRBJ1-5, with D possibly matching TRBD1 (6 bases). Germline values: CDR1 MNHNS, CDR2 SASEGT. This CDR3 is 14 amino acids long. V was pared by 6 bases and J by 1 base, with 10 bases between. CDR3 region: CASSFTGSNQPQHF. The CDR3, as DNA: TGTGCCAGCAGCTTCACAGGGAGCAATCAGCCCCAGCATTTT.

This clonotype was counted a few times. V usage is TRBV7-2 and J usage is TRBJ1-2, with D unclear. The V gene lost 1 base and the J gene lost 1 base, with 7 bases spanning the gap. The CDR3 is made up of 14 amino acids. In germline, CDR1 is SGHTA, CDR2 FQGNSA. DNA of the CDR3: TGTGCCAGCAGCTTAGGTGGCAATAACTATGGCTACACCTTC. Its translation is CASSLGGNNYGYTF.

In this sample, this clonotype turned up many times. This sequence joins TRBV27 and TRBJ1-2; 8 bases align to TRBD1. The CDR3 is 13 residues long. CDR1 is MNHEY, CDR2 SMNVEV, per germline (reference sequence). J lost 6 bases, V lost 5 bases, and 5 bases had no gene match. The CDR3 spells CASSPTGGDGYTF. The CDR3 DNA sequence: TGTGCCAGCAGTCCTACAGGGGGGGATGGCTACACCTTC.

A few counts support this clonotype. The rearrangement links TRBV20-1 to TRBJ1-2, with D hard to call. The CDR3 sequence is 11 residues long. V shed 3 bases and J shed 6 bases, with 8 bases lying between them. Germline V CDR1 and CDR2: DFQATT, SNEGSKA (reference sequence). CDR3 sequence reads: CSASFMDGYTF. The CDR3 nucleotides are TGCAGTGCTAGTTTTATGGATGGCTACACCTTC.

This clonotype was recorded a few times. This chain connects TRBV20-1 to TRBJ2-3; D might be TRBD1 (5 bases). V lost 2 bases, J lost 4 bases, and 16 bases lay in between. Germline V gene sequence: CDR1 DFQATT, CDR2 SNEGSKA (reference sequence). This CDR3 has 15 amino acids. CDR3 sequence reads: CSARQVRWGPDTQYF. The DNA of the CDR3 is TGCAGTGCTAGACAGGTGCGGTGGGGCCCAGATACGCAGTATTTT.

V and J are TRBV2 and TRBJ1-5; D uncertain. V was trimmed by 5 bases and J by 0 bases, leaving 11 bases between them. The CDR3 extends over 15 amino acids. Germline V lookup: CDR1 SNHLY, CDR2 FYNNEI. The CDR3: CASSNDMNSNQPQHF. The DNA for the CDR3 is TGTGCCAGCAGTAACGACATGAATAGCAATCAGCCCCAGCATTTT. Together with reference TRBV2 and TRBJ1-5, the CDR3 gives the full variable domain: EPEVTQTPSHQVTQMGQEVILRCVPISNHLYFYWYRQILGQKVEFLVSFYNNEISEKSEIFDDQFSVERPDGSNFTLKIRSTKLEDSAMYFCASSNDMNSNQPQHFGDGTRLSIL.

Only a few counts were recorded for this clonotype. The V gene is TRBV29-1, the J gene TRBJ2-3; D gene uncertain. Between the trimmed V and J ends, which lost 4 bases and 0 bases, there was a span of 23 bases. Germline assignment: CDR1 SQVTM and CDR2 ANQGSEA. This CDR3 is built from 18 residues. The CDR3 is CSVAGNERSYWSTDTQYF. The CDR3 DNA sequence: TGCAGCGTTGCTGGCAATGAACGGAGTTACTGGAGCACAGATACGCAGTATTTT.

The chain joins TRBV7-2 to TRBJ2-5; 8 positions agree with TRBD2. CDR1 is SGHTA, CDR2 FQGNSA, per germline. The junction had 13 bases not matched to a gene; V was cut back by 5 bases and J by 5 bases. This CDR3 spans 16 amino acids. The CDR3 reads CASSKTLGRARETQYF. In DNA form, the CDR3 reads TGTGCCAGCAGCAAAACGCTCGGGAGGGCCCGGGAGACCCAGTACTTC.

The V and J genes are TRBV9 and TRBJ2-2, with D possibly matching TRBD2 (6 bases). Trimming removed 1 base from V and 3 bases from J, with 10 bases in between. The CDR3 has 15 amino acids. The germline gives CDR1 SGDLS, CDR2 YYNGEE. The CDR3 region has the DNA TGTGCCAGCAGCGTACAGGGAGGCCACACCGGGGAGCTGTTTTTT. Its protein is CASSVQGGHTGELFF. Variable domain in full (rest from reference TRBV9 and TRBJ2-2): DSGVTQTPKHLITATGQRVTLRCSPRSGDLSVYWYQQSLDQGLQFLIQYYNGEERAKGNILERFSAQQFPDLHSELNLSSLELGDSALYFCASSVQGGHTGELFFGEGSRLTVL.

This clonotype was found a few times. The chain has TRBV30 and TRBJ1-3; a possible D gene is TRBD1 (6 bases). This CDR3 contains 15 residues. V was shortened by 1 base and J by 7 bases, with 17 bases between the two germline ends. CDR1 GTSNPN and CDR2 SVGIG come from the germline V gene (reference sequence). The CDR3 region is CAWSANTGMGNTIYF. CDR3 DNA: TGTGCCTGGAGTGCCAATACAGGGATGGGTAACACCATATATTTT.